A selection of T cell receptor beta chains follows, all from one sample in a study of T-cell memory formation after mild COVID-19. TCRdb passed the 5' RACE reads through MiXCR, listing each CDR3 protein once. The sample lists approximately 340,000 distinct CDR3 sequences; less than 20% were seen once. Material: PBMCs or a T cell subset sorted from them (not recorded which). Receptors originate from a man aged 18-30 years who had mild COVID-19 (a few samples of this study predate the infection). Cell type and time point are not known. CDR3s include the opening cysteine and the closing phenylalanine or tryptophan. The D gene is left open where the match is weak. Not all rows give a size; the values are once, few, many and, for expanded clones, a class.

j_call cdr3_length v_call clone_size d_call cdr3_aa cdr3_nt
TRBJ2-1 17 TRBV4-3 NA TRBD1 CASSQDSGTGWTEEQFF TGCGCCAGCAGCCAAGATTCAGGGACAGGGTGGACTGAGGAGCAGTTCTTC
TRBJ2-1 15 TRBV5-1 NA TRBD1 CASSSGQGGYNEQFF TGCGCCAGCAGCTCTGGACAGGGGGGCTACAATGAGCAGTTCTTC
TRBJ1-2 12 TRBV29-1 medium-sized NA CSVDDGMGGYTF TGCAGCGTTGACGACGGAATGGGTGGCTACACCTTC
TRBJ1-1 11 TRBV12-3/TRBV12-4 NA NA CASRTNTEAFF TGTGCCAGCAGGACGAACACTGAAGCTTTCTTT
TRBJ2-5 13 TRBV29-1 few TRBD2 CSVPGTPGGTQYF TGCAGCGTCCCCGGGACTCCGGGAGGGACCCAGTACTTC
TRBJ2-5 14 TRBV7-3 NA NA CASSPRAGMETQYF TGTGCCAGCAGCCCAAGGGCAGGGATGGAGACCCAGTACTTC
TRBJ2-3 17 TRBV15 NA NA CATSRGSWGGLGDTQYF TGTGCCACCAGCAGGGGTAGTTGGGGGGGCCTGGGAGATACGCAGTATTTT
TRBJ2-3 15 TRBV27 many NA CASSLVGLATDTQYF TGTGCCAGCAGTTTAGTTGGCCTAGCAACCGATACGCAGTATTTT
TRBJ2-5 14 TRBV5-1 NA TRBD1 CASSATQGAETQYF TGCGCCAGCAGCGCAACACAGGGGGCCGAGACCCAGTACTTC
TRBJ1-1 14 TRBV19 few NA CASSPGFENTEAFF TGTGCCAGTAGCCCCGGGTTTGAGAACACTGAAGCTTTCTTT
TRBJ1-1 14 TRBV4-1 few NA CASSRSGPTTEAFF TGCGCCAGCAGCCGATCAGGCCCGACCACTGAAGCTTTCTTT
TRBJ2-1 14 TRBV2 NA NA CASREISSYNEQFF TGTGCCAGCAGGGAAATTAGCTCCTACAATGAGCAGTTCTTC
TRBJ2-6 16 TRBV10-3 NA NA CAISDQVASGANVLTF TGTGCCATCAGTGACCAGGTCGCCTCTGGGGCCAACGTCCTGACTTTC
TRBJ2-3 16 TRBV11-3 few TRBD1 CASSPRTGFGTDTQYF TGTGCCAGCAGCCCCAGGACAGGGTTTGGGACAGATACGCAGTATTTT
TRBJ2-7 15 TRBV7-2 NA TRBD1 CASSWGQARSYEQYF TGTGCCAGCAGCTGGGGACAGGCGCGCTCCTACGAGCAGTACTTC
TRBJ1-1 15 TRBV7-9 NA TRBD1 CASSPPTGEDTEAFF TGTGCCAGCAGCCCCCCGACAGGGGAGGACACTGAAGCTTTCTTT
TRBJ2-4 15 TRBV20-1 few NA CSARVRPFTKNIQYF TGCAGTGCTAGGGTCAGACCCTTTACCAAAAACATTCAGTACTTC
TRBJ1-6 13 TRBV4-3 many NA CASSQEPGTPLHF TGCGCCAGCAGCCAAGAGCCGGGGACACCCCTCCACTTT
TRBJ1-5 13 TRBV29-1 few NA CSVAGDSNQPQHF TGCAGCGTTGCGGGGGATAGCAATCAGCCCCAGCATTTT
TRBJ1-3 13 TRBV7-9 few NA CASSTGQKDTIYF TGTGCCAGCAGCACCGGACAGAAAGACACCATATATTTT
TRBJ2-2 14 TRBV12-3/TRBV12-4 NA NA CASSPWGVGGELFF TGTGCCAGCAGCCCCTGGGGGGTAGGCGGGGAGCTGTTTTTT
TRBJ1-6 16 TRBV4-2 NA NA CASSQGLGGLNSPLHF TGTGCCAGCAGCCAAGGGCTGGGGGGGCTAAATTCACCCCTCCACTTT